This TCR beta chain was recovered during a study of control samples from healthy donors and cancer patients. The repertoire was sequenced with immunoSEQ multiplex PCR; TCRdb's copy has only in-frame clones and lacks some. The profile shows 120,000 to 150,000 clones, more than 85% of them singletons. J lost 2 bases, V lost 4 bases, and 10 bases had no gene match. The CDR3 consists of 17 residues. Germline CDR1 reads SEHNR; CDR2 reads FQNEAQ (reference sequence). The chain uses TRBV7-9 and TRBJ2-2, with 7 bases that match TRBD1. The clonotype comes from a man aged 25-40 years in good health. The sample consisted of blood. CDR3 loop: CASSSPATGINTGELFF. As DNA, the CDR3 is TGTGCCAGCAGCTCCCCAGCGACAGGGATTAACACCGGGGAGCTGTTTTTT.